A single sample is the source of the 21 T cell receptor beta chains below, sequenced in a study of blood T cell repertoires in COVID-19. Assay used: immunoSEQ multiplex PCR; TCRdb lists only in-frame clones, some missing. The sample has roughly 140,000 clones; around four fifths are singletons. Sequencing was carried out using peripheral blood. Every receptor here comes from a woman aged 40 to 50 with active or convalescent COVID-19.

J is TRBJ2-5 and V is TRBV7-2; 8 nucleotides line up with TRBD2. CDR3 length: 16 amino acids. CDR1 is SGHTA and CDR2 is FQGNSA in the germline V gene. V lost 2 bases and J lost 2; bases outside the gene matches: 7. The CDR3 loop is CASSLQGRGGQETQYF. CDR3 bases: TGTGCCAGCAGCTTACAGGGCCGGGGGGGTCAAGAGACCCAGTACTTC. Full variable domain (outside the CDR3, taken from reference TRBV7-2 and TRBJ2-5): GAGVSQSPSNKVTEKGKDVELRCDPISGHTALYWYRQSLGQGLEFLIYFQGNSAPDKSGLPSDRFSAERTGGSVSTLTIQRTQQEDSAVYLCASSLQGRGGQETQYFGPGTRLLVL.

With respect to this clone: This may be a read error, as it is one base from a much larger clone. CDR3 sequence reads: CASSLQGYNSPLHF. CDR3 nucleotide sequence: TGTGCCAGCTCACTTCAGGGGTATAATTCACCCCTCCACTTT. The chain is built from TRBV18 and TRBJ1-6; a possible D gene is TRBD1 (6 bases). The germline V gene encodes CDR1 KGHSH and CDR2 LQKENI. CDR3 length: 14 residues. V lost 4 bases, J lost 4 bases, and 8 bases lay in between.

A few counts support this clone. The junction departs from the called germline gene at one end, perhaps through a read error. The chain employs TRBV5-4 and TRBJ1-6; D is perhaps TRBD1 (6 bases). This CDR3 has 13 amino acids. Germline CDR1 reads SGHNT; CDR2 reads YYREEE (reference sequence). CDR3 nucleotide sequence: TGTGCCAGCAGCTTGGAGGACAGTAGGCGTGCGAACTTT. Its translation is CASSLEDSRRANF.

This chain links TRBV18 with TRBJ1-2; 8 nucleotides line up with TRBD1. The CDR3 is 13 residues long. The germline V gene encodes CDR1 KGHSH and CDR2 LQKENI. J was trimmed by 5 bases and V by 4 bases; bases with no gene match: 3. For the CDR3, the DNA is TGTGCCAGCTCACAGGGACAGGAGTATGGCTACACCTTC. Amino acid sequence: CASSQGQEYGYTF.

The chain joins TRBV18 to TRBJ1-2; 7 bases line up with TRBD1. The CDR3 loop spans 13 amino acids. Losses at the gene ends were 6 bases for V and 2 bases for J; bases not matched to a gene: 3. Looked up from germline, CDR1 is KGHSH and CDR2 is LQKENI. The CDR3 reads CASSRGQNYGYTF. In nucleotides, the CDR3 is TGTGCCAGCTCCCGGGGACAGAACTATGGCTACACCTTC.

This clone has just a few counts. V usage is TRBV24-1 and J usage is TRBJ2-2, with D perhaps TRBD1 (5 bases). Trimming cost V 4 bases and J 1 base, with 15 bases left between them. This CDR3 has 17 residues. From germline, CDR1 is KGHDR and CDR2 SFDVKD. The CDR3 sequence is CATSERSTGLNTGELFF. In DNA, the CDR3 is TGTGCCACCAGTGAACGGAGCACAGGCTTGAACACCGGGGAGCTGTTTTTT.

This rearrangement joins TRBV27 to TRBJ1-1, with 7 bases lining up with TRBD1. The CDR3 covers 13 residues. Germline assignment: CDR1 MNHEY and CDR2 SMNVEV (reference sequence). V gave up 7 bases and J gave up 1 base; unmatched junction bases: 3. CDR3 sequence: CASMAGGNTEAFF. The CDR3, as DNA: TGTGCCAGCATGGCAGGGGGGAACACTGAAGCTTTCTTT.

The chain has TRBV11-3 and TRBJ2-4; the D gene is possibly TRBD1 (6 bases). The CDR3 length is 20 residues. CDR1 and CDR2 (germline): SGHNT, YENEEA. Trimming shortened V by 1 base and J by 0 bases, and 22 bases separated the two germline ends. The CDR3 sequence: CASSLVRGPGTLLAKNIQYF. In nucleotides, the CDR3 is TGTGCCAGCAGCTTAGTCCGCGGACCGGGGACACTCTTAGCCAAAAACATTCAGTACTTC.

The chain couples TRBV28 to TRBJ2-1; TRBD2 matches 15 bases. Germline assignment: CDR1 MDHEN and CDR2 SYDVKM. The CDR3 sequence is 17 residues long. V gave up 7 bases and J gave up 2 bases; unmatched junction bases: 6. DNA for the CDR3: TGTGCCAGCACTGGGACTAGCGGGGGGCTACCCTACAATGAGCAGTTCTTC. Residues: CASTGTSGGLPYNEQFF.

The V and J genes are TRBV10-3 and TRBJ1-2; weak D call: TRBD1 (5 bases). This CDR3 has 14 amino acids. Between the trimmed V and J ends, which lost 4 bases and 4 bases, there was a span of 13 bases. CDR1 is ENHRY, CDR2 SYGVKD, per germline. In DNA, the CDR3 is TGTGCCATCAGTGCGGGGGTTACTCCCTATGGCTACACCTTC. Its protein product is CAISAGVTPYGYTF.

This clone has only a few counts. A junction end diverges from the germline sequence, so it may reflect a read error. The V and J genes are TRBV11-2 and TRBJ2-4; maybe TRBD2 (5 bases). This CDR3 has 15 amino acids. The germline V gene encodes CDR1 SGHAT and CDR2 FQNNGV. CDR3 region: CASSPQRQPKTIQYF. The CDR3 DNA reads TGTGCCAGCAGCCCACAGCGGCAGCCCAAAACCATTCAGTACTTC.

The chain has TRBV6-5 and TRBJ2-7, with a weak D call TRBD2 (6 bases). Germline V CDR1 and CDR2: MNHEY, SVGAGI. V lost 6 bases and J 0 bases, leaving 9 bases between the germline ends. The CDR3 runs 13 residues. CDR3 DNA sequence: TGTGCCAGCAGGACGACTAGCTCCTACGAGCAGTACTTC. This codes for CASRTTSSYEQYF.

The chain has TRBV9 and TRBJ1-5, with TRBD1 matching over 7 bases. Trimming took 7 bases from V and 2 from J; bases not matched to a gene: 9. The CDR3 totals 15 residues. Germline values: CDR1 SGDLS, CDR2 YYNGEE. In DNA, the CDR3 is TGTGCCAGCGGCGGGGACAGCCCAGGCAATCAGCCCCAGCATTTT. It translates to CASGGDSPGNQPQHF.

V gene TRBV28 combines with J gene TRBJ2-1; perhaps TRBD2 as D (5 bases). This CDR3 spans 13 amino acids. Trimming removed 7 bases at V and 8 bases at J, with 15 bases between. Germline V gives CDR1 MDHEN, CDR2 SYDVKM. The DNA for the CDR3 is TGTGCCAGCATCCCCGGAGGACTTGATGAGCAGTTCTTC. Amino acids: CASIPGGLDEQFF.

The rearrangement links TRBV5-1 to TRBJ2-1, with TRBD2 matching 7 bases. The CDR3 length is 17 residues. Germline V CDR1 and CDR2: SGHRS, YFSETQ. Trimming cost V 0 bases and J 9 bases; bases outside gene matches: 15. The CDR3 sequence is CASSLDTLAAPRAEQFF. In nucleotides, the CDR3 is TGCGCCAGCAGCTTGGACACTCTAGCGGCCCCAAGGGCTGAGCAGTTCTTC.

The J gene is TRBJ1-1, the V gene TRBV24-1; D is possibly TRBD1 (5 bases). This CDR3 has 14 amino acids. The germline CDR1 and CDR2 sequences are KGHDR and SFDVKD. V was cut by 5 bases and J by 4 bases, with 13 bases left in between. Here the CDR3 reads CATSGGLRGTEAFF. As DNA, the CDR3 is TGTGCCACCAGTGGGGGGTTGCGGGGCACTGAAGCTTTCTTT.

Regarding this clone: A much larger clone lies a single base off, so this may be a read error. The chain recombines TRBV7-9 with TRBJ1-1; a weak D match, TRBD1 (6 bases). V lost 5 bases, J lost 1 base, and 8 bases lay in between. The CDR3 contains 13 residues. Germline assignment: CDR1 SEHNR and CDR2 FQNEAQ (reference sequence). The CDR3 coding sequence is TGTGCCAGCAGCCCCAGGGGGAACACTGAAGCTTTCTTT. Translation gives CASSPRGNTEAFF.

CDR3 DNA sequence: TGCGCCAGCAGCCCGTTTGAAAACAGGGGTCGCCGGACAGGCGATACGGGAGCTTTCTTT. As protein: CASSPFENRGRRTGDTGAFF. The rearrangement joins TRBV4-1 to TRBJ1-1; 7 bases align to TRBD1. CDR3 length: 20 amino acids. V lost 4 bases to trimming and J lost 10 bases; unmatched junction nucleotides: 30. The germline gives CDR1 MGHRA, CDR2 YSYEKL.

This chain links TRBV4-1 with TRBJ2-1; perhaps TRBD2 as D (6 bases). This CDR3 comprises 15 residues. V shed 0 bases and J shed 6 bases, with 12 bases lying between them. The V gene's germline CDR1 is MGHRA and CDR2 YSYEKL. The CDR3 coding sequence is TGCGCCAGCAGCCAAGATCGGGGGTGGACCAATGAGCAGTTCTTC. Its translation is CASSQDRGWTNEQFF.

The chain employs TRBV11-2 and TRBJ1-5; TRBD1 aligns across 8 bases. J was trimmed by 6 bases and V by 5 bases; bases with no gene match: 6. The CDR3 length is 14 residues. Germline V gene data show CDR1 as SGHAT and CDR2 as FQNNGV. This CDR3 reads CASSLGQGGQPQHF. CDR3 nucleotide sequence: TGTGCCAGCAGCCTTGGACAGGGTGGTCAGCCCCAGCATTTT.

J is TRBJ2-3 and V is TRBV19; TRBD2 aligns across 13 bases. The CDR3 runs 19 residues. V was clipped by 1 base and J by 5 bases; unmatched bases: 12. Germline lookup yields CDR1 LNHDA and CDR2 SQIVND (reference sequence). The CDR3: CASSIVGRGLAGFEDTQYF. The CDR3 bases are TGTGCCAGTAGTATAGTAGGGCGGGGACTAGCGGGGTTTGAAGATACGCAGTATTTT.